The 27 T cell receptor beta chains below all came from one sample that was sequenced in a study of blood T cell repertoires in COVID-19. TCRdb keeps only in-frame clones here, not all; method: immunoSEQ multiplex PCR. Among a few hundred thousand clones, approximately 90% were seen once, and the ten largest hold about 1.2%. Sequenced: PBMCs or T cells enriched from blood (not recorded which). The receptor source for this set is a woman aged 18-29 years who had recovered from COVID-19.

The chain recombines TRBV5-1 with TRBJ1-1; 9 bases line up with TRBD1. The CDR3 has 14 residues. The ends lost 4 bases at V and 1 base at J; junction bases unmatched: 2. Germline CDR1 reads SGHRS; CDR2 reads YFSETQ. DNA of the CDR3: TGCGCCAGCAGCCGGGACAGGGAGAACACTGAAGCTTTCTTT. Encoded protein: CASSRDRENTEAFF.

This chain uses TRBV27 with TRBJ2-5; 7 nucleotides align to TRBD1. The CDR3 contains 14 residues. Germline CDR1 is MNHEY and CDR2 is SMNVEV (reference sequence). V gave up 4 bases and J gave up 1 base; unmatched junction bases: 3. CDR3 coding DNA: TGTGCCAGCAGTTCTCGACAGGGCCAAGAGACCCAGTACTTC. It is translated as CASSSRQGQETQYF.

Only one count was recorded for this clone. CDR3 protein: CASSPGLRQGKEQYF. The CDR3 region has the DNA TGTGCCAGCTCACCGGGTTTGAGACAGGGCAAGGAGCAGTACTTC. The chain links TRBV18 to TRBJ2-7; 7 bases align to TRBD1. In germline, CDR1 is KGHSH, CDR2 LQKENI. This CDR3 region has 15 residues. Trimming removed 3 bases from V and 7 bases from J; junction bases left unmatched: 12.

The CDR3 here is CASSLKQNNQPQHF. Written as DNA, the CDR3 is TGTGCCAGCAGTTTAAAACAGAACAATCAGCCCCAGCATTTT. The V call is TRBV27, the J call TRBJ1-5; unclear D gene. Between the trimmed V and J ends, which lost 2 bases and 3 bases, there was a span of 8 bases. Germline-derived CDR1 and CDR2 are MNHEY and SMNVEV (reference sequence). The CDR3 is 14 amino acids.

The chain couples TRBV5-4 to TRBJ2-7; 7 nucleotides match TRBD1. The CDR3 is 15 amino acids. Germline V gives CDR1 SGHNT, CDR2 YYREEE (reference sequence). The J segment lost 4 bases and the V segment lost 5 bases, leaving 12 bases of the junction unmatched. In nucleotides, the CDR3 is TGTGCCAGCAGTCCCGGCCGGGACAGAGAATACGAGCAGTACTTC. It encodes CASSPGRDREYEQYF.

This clone occurred once. This chain uses TRBV9 with TRBJ1-3; weak D call: TRBD1 (5 bases). Germline V gives CDR1 SGDLS, CDR2 YYNGEE. The length of the CDR3 is 15 residues. The V end lost 4 bases, the J end lost 0 bases, and 11 bases lay between the germline ends. The CDR3 reads CASSPRGDSGNTIYF. In DNA, the CDR3 is TGTGCCAGCAGCCCCCGGGGGGACTCTGGAAACACCATATATTTT.

The J gene is TRBJ1-1, the V gene TRBV18; possibly TRBD1 for D (5 bases). V was cut by 2 bases and J by 1 base, with 14 bases left in between. CDR3 length: 16 amino acids. CDR1 and CDR2 (germline): KGHSH, LQKENI. The CDR3 sequence is CASSPFSTGSNTEAFF. CDR3 bases: TGTGCCAGCTCACCATTTTCTACAGGATCGAACACTGAAGCTTTCTTT.

The V gene is TRBV27, the J gene TRBJ1-4; weak D call: TRBD1 (6 bases). The CDR3 loop spans 16 amino acids. CDR1 MNHEY and CDR2 SMNVEV come from the germline V gene (reference sequence). The ends were cut back, 5 bases at V and 7 bases at J, with 20 bases in the middle. In DNA, the CDR3 is TGTGCCAGCAGTGCGCTCTGGACGGTCAGGGGTGAAAAACTGTTTTTT. This translates into CASSALWTVRGEKLFF.

The V and J genes are TRBV5-6 and TRBJ1-2; TRBD1 aligns across 9 bases. V was clipped by 4 bases and J by 5 bases; unmatched bases: 3. The germline CDR1 and CDR2 sequences are SGHDT and YYEEEE. The CDR3 totals 13 residues. The CDR3 DNA reads as TGTGCCAGCAGCCGGGACAGGGCATATGGCTACACCTTC. It specifies CASSRDRAYGYTF. The variable domain in full, with the rest retrieved from reference TRBV5-6 and TRBJ1-2, is DAGVTQSPTHLIKTRGQQVTLRCSPKSGHDTVSWYQQALGQGPQFIFQYYEEEERQRGNFPDRFSGHQFPNYSSELNVNALLLGDSALYLCASSRDRAYGYTFGSGTRLTVV.

The genes are TRBV27 and TRBJ2-1, with TRBD1 matching 10 bases. CDR1 is MNHEY, CDR2 SMNVEV, per germline (reference sequence). V was pared by 4 bases and J by 8 bases, with 11 bases of the junction left unmatched. The CDR3 is 16 residues long. The CDR3 nucleotides are TGTGCCAGCAGTTCACCCGGGACAGGGGCGAGGTATGAGCAGTTCTTC. Protein product: CASSSPGTGARYEQFF.

V usage is TRBV3-1 (or the pseudogene TRBV3-2) and J usage is TRBJ2-1; the D gene is possibly TRBD2 (5 bases). The CDR3 contains 15 residues. Germline CDR1 reads LGHDT; CDR2 reads YNNKEL (reference sequence). The ends were cut back, 0 bases at V and 8 bases at J, with 14 bases in the middle. The chain's CDR3 is CASSQERSPGDEQFF. The CDR3 DNA reads as TGTGCCAGCAGCCAAGAGCGCTCCCCCGGGGATGAGCAGTTCTTC.

The J gene is TRBJ2-3, the V gene TRBV18; TRBD2 matches 14 bases. The germline V gene encodes CDR1 KGHSH and CDR2 LQKENI. This CDR3 region has 20 residues. V shed 3 bases and J 5 bases; nucleotides not matched to a gene: 16. The CDR3 loop reads CASSPFGLAGGKNLLDTQYF. The DNA for the CDR3 is TGTGCCAGCTCACCCTTCGGACTAGCGGGGGGCAAGAATCTCTTAGATACGCAGTATTTT.

V usage is TRBV9 and J usage is TRBJ2-5; 10 nucleotides line up with TRBD2. Germline V lookup: CDR1 SGDLS, CDR2 YYNGEE. The CDR3 runs to 16 residues. J gave up 1 base and V 0 bases, and 3 bases lay outside the gene matches. CDR3 sequence reads: CASSVGSGGAQETQYF. Written as DNA, the CDR3 is TGTGCCAGCAGCGTAGGCAGCGGGGGGGCCCAAGAGACCCAGTACTTC.

The chain is built from TRBV5-1 and TRBJ1-3; D ambiguous. V dropped 1 base and J dropped 3 bases, with 14 bases sitting between them. The germline gives CDR1 SGHRS, CDR2 YFSETQ. The CDR3 consists of 16 residues. The CDR3 nucleotides read TGCGCCAGCAGCTTGCGGGGTTCTGGAGGTGGAAACACCATATATTTT. Protein product: CASSLRGSGGGNTIYF.

The table lists this clone with a count of one. One end of the junction does not line up with germline, which may come from a read error. V usage is TRBV7-3 and J usage is TRBJ2-2; the D gene is possibly TRBD2 (5 bases). The CDR3 contains 15 residues. Per the germline V gene, CDR1 is SGHTA and CDR2 is FQGTGA. CDR3 coding DNA: TGTGCCAGCAGTGGCCCCGGGAAAAAACACCGGGGAGCTGTTTTT. Amino acid sequence: CASSGPGKKHRGAVF.

Concerning this clone itself: This sample includes further DNA sequences coding for the same CDR3. The chain joins TRBV7-2 to TRBJ1-5; possible D gene TRBD1, 5 bases. Trimming took off 3 bases at V and 6 bases at J, with 12 bases between the two ends. CDR3 length equals 14 residues. Germline V gene data show CDR1 as SGHTA and CDR2 as FQGNSA. The CDR3 DNA follows: TGTGCCAGCAGCTTTCAGGGCCTGGGTCAGCCCCAGCATTTT. This translates into CASSFQGLGQPQHF.

The rearrangement links TRBV6-5 to TRBJ2-7, with D perhaps TRBD2 (6 bases). Trimming stripped 7 bases from V and 3 bases from J, with 13 bases between. The CDR3 is 13 amino acids. From germline, CDR1 is MNHEY and CDR2 SVGAGI. The DNA for the CDR3 is TGTGCCAGCACCCTGGAGGGTTTCTACGAGCAGTACTTC. It specifies CASTLEGFYEQYF.

This CDR3 is CASSLDRETGNTEAFF. In DNA form, the CDR3 reads TGTGCCAGCAGCCTGGATAGGGAGACCGGGAACACTGAAGCTTTCTTT. The chain is built from TRBV7-3 and TRBJ1-1; D call uncertain. Germline V gene lookup returns CDR1 SGHTA and CDR2 FQGTGA. Trimming left V 5 bases short and J 1 base short, with 17 bases between. This CDR3 spans 16 amino acids.

The sample holds one count of this clone. The CDR3 sequence is CTSSQDPIPGGFSAQHF. As DNA, the CDR3 is TGCACCAGCAGCCAAGATCCAATCCCGGGGGGGTTCTCGGCCCAGCATTTT. The J gene is TRBJ1-5, the V gene TRBV1. TRBV1 is an annotated pseudogene. The CDR3 is 17 amino acids.

This chain joins TRBV27 and TRBJ1-2; 9 positions match TRBD1. CDR1 is MNHEY and CDR2 is SMNVEV in the germline V gene (reference sequence). V shed 6 bases, J shed 4 bases, and the junction held 9 bases outside the gene matches. The CDR3 is made up of 15 amino acids. CDR3 coding DNA: TGTGCCAGCAGGTACCGGGACAGGGATAGCTATGGCTACACCTTC. Its translation is CASRYRDRDSYGYTF.

The DNA for the CDR3 is TGTGCCAGCAGTGATACCGGGACAGATCCTAATTCACCCCTCCACTTT. Its protein product is CASSDTGTDPNSPLHF. The V and J genes are TRBV2 and TRBJ1-6, with 7 bases identical to TRBD1. In germline, CDR1 is SNHLY, CDR2 FYNNEI. This CDR3 is built from 16 residues. J was trimmed by 6 bases and V by 3 bases; bases with no gene match: 8. Looking up the rest from reference TRBV2 and TRBJ1-6 gives the full variable domain: EPEVTQTPSHQVTQMGQEVILRCVPISNHLYFYWYRQILGQKVEFLVSFYNNEISEKSEIFDDQFSVERPDGSNFTLKIRSTKLEDSAMYFCASSDTGTDPNSPLHFGNGTRLTVT.

Worth noting for this clone: At the DNA level, this CDR3 is encoded by other sequences in the same sample as well. This chain links TRBV12-3 or TRBV12-4 with TRBJ2-7; TRBD2 might be the D (6 bases). The CDR3 consists of 13 residues. V lost 3 bases and J lost 2, with 8 bases in between. The CDR3 DNA follows: TGTGCCAGCAGTTTCGGGGGTCCCTACGAGCAGTACTTC. Amino acid sequence: CASSFGGPYEQYF.

This clone has more than one count but fewer than ten. V usage is TRBV18 and J usage is TRBJ1-1, with D hard to call. The CDR3 has 15 amino acids. Trimming took 3 bases from V and 4 from J, leaving 15 bases between them. The germline V gene has CDR1 KGHSH and CDR2 LQKENI. For the CDR3, the DNA is TGTGCCAGCTCACCCGACATCCCTCCCCCCACTGAAGCTTTCTTT. Translating it yields CASSPDIPPPTEAFF.

The rearrangement uses TRBV27 and TRBJ1-6, with 10 bases lining up with TRBD1. This CDR3 has 18 residues. With V trimmed by 5 bases and J by 7 bases, 14 bases remained unmatched. Germline loops: CDR1 MNHEY, CDR2 SMNVEV (reference sequence). CDR3 sequence (DNA): TGTGCCAGCAGTGAAAGGTACGGGACAGGGGAATGGAATTCACCCCTCCACTTT. It yields the protein CASSERYGTGEWNSPLHF.

The rearrangement links TRBV4-2 to TRBJ1-2, with D perhaps TRBD1 (6 bases). The V gene lost 0 bases and the J gene lost 0 bases, with 14 bases spanning the gap. Germline V lookup: CDR1 LGHNA, CDR2 YNFKEQ. There are 17 residues in the CDR3. The CDR3 sequence: CASSQDIRGVSNYGYTF. DNA of the CDR3: TGTGCCAGCAGCCAAGATATCAGGGGAGTATCTAACTATGGCTACACCTTC.

This clone turned up a few times. V is TRBV6-5 and J is TRBJ1-6; TRBD1 agrees at 8 bases. Trimming removed 7 bases from V and 4 bases from J; junction bases left unmatched: 6. The germline gives CDR1 MNHEY, CDR2 SVGAGI. The CDR3 runs to 15 residues. CDR3 in amino acids: CASIGQGGYNSPLHF. CDR3 DNA sequence: TGTGCCAGCATTGGACAGGGAGGGTATAATTCACCCCTCCACTTT.

The chain links TRBV10-3 to TRBJ2-7; 9 nucleotides agree with TRBD1. Germline CDR1 is ENHRY and CDR2 is SYGVKD. The CDR3 spans 16 residues. V was clipped by 2 bases and J by 3 bases; unmatched bases: 8. The CDR3 sequence is CAISELSRDRDYEQYF. CDR3 DNA sequence: TGTGCCATCAGTGAGCTATCCCGGGACAGGGACTACGAGCAGTACTTC.